What follows are 16 T cell receptor beta chains derived from one specimen sequenced in a study of shared clonotypes between healthy human individuals. The method was immunoSEQ multiplex PCR; TCRdb's version includes in-frame clones alone and lacks a portion of them. In the table there are 2 million to 2.5 million clones, roughly 90% of which are singletons. The sample was naive CD4+ T cells from PBMCs. Subset here: CD45RA+ positively selected. All receptors come from a young man in good health. Some clones in this sample may be carry-over from other donors' samples.

This clone was recorded once. The chain combines TRBV28 with TRBJ2-3; the D gene is possibly TRBD2 (6 bases). The ends were cut back, 4 bases at V and 0 bases at J, with 20 bases in the middle. This CDR3 spans 18 amino acids. Germline values: CDR1 MDHEN, CDR2 SYDVKM. DNA for the CDR3: TGTGCCAGCAGTTGGGAATGGGGGGATTCTTCTAGCACAGATACGCAGTATTTT. Amino acid sequence: CASSWEWGDSSSTDTQYF.

The chain joins TRBV7-9 to TRBJ1-2; no definite D call. V lost 1 base to trimming and J lost 1 base, with 7 bases between them. The CDR3 runs to 14 residues. Germline-derived CDR1 and CDR2 are SEHNR and FQNEAQ (reference sequence). The CDR3 nucleotides are TGTGCCAGCAGCTTAGTAGCTCGTAACTATGGCTACACCTTC. Residues: CASSLVARNYGYTF.

This clone has a single count. J is TRBJ1-2 and V is TRBV6-5; D ambiguous. V was shortened by 1 base and J by 8 bases, with 8 bases between the two germline ends. The CDR3 spans 12 residues. Germline V CDR1 and CDR2: MNHEY, SVGAGI. The CDR3 is CASSYLGYGYTF. As DNA, the CDR3 is TGTGCCAGCAGTTACTTAGGGTACGGCTACACCTTC.

The gene calls are TRBV7-9 and TRBJ2-7; 10 nucleotides line up with TRBD1. Germline CDR1 SEHNR, CDR2 FQNEAQ (reference sequence). With V trimmed by 4 bases and J by 6 bases, 9 bases remained unmatched. This CDR3 has 15 residues. This chain's CDR3 is CASSSRDRGIGEQYF. Here the CDR3 DNA reads TGTGCCAGCAGCTCCCGGGACAGGGGTATCGGCGAGCAGTACTTC.

With respect to this clone: Other DNA sequences in this sample translate to the same CDR3. The V and J genes are TRBV9 and TRBJ2-7, with D tentatively TRBD1 (6 bases). Germline assignment: CDR1 SGDLS and CDR2 YYNGEE. CDR3 length: 15 residues. V lost 2 bases to trimming and J lost 0 bases, with 12 bases between them. The CDR3 is CASSVGGASSYEQYF. CDR3 coding DNA: TGTGCCAGCAGCGTTGGGGGCGCCTCCTCCTACGAGCAGTACTTC.

The genes are TRBV5-4 and TRBJ2-3; D might be TRBD2 (5 bases). V gave up 0 bases and J gave up 2 bases, with 10 bases separating them. The CDR3 extends over 15 amino acids. CDR1 SGHNT and CDR2 YYREEE come from the germline V gene (reference sequence). This CDR3 is CASSLGGVPTDTQYF. The DNA of the CDR3 is TGTGCCAGCAGCTTGGGGGGAGTACCCACAGATACGCAGTATTTT.

The chain employs TRBV28 and TRBJ2-7, with D possibly being TRBD1 (5 bases). Trimming removed 6 bases from V and 2 bases from J, with 17 bases in between. The CDR3 extends over 15 amino acids. Germline V gene lookup returns CDR1 MDHEN and CDR2 SYDVKM. CDR3 sequence reads: CASSHQGSSTYEQYF. Here the CDR3 DNA reads TGTGCCAGCAGCCATCAGGGTTCAAGTACCTACGAGCAGTACTTC.

The chain uses TRBV7-9 and TRBJ1-4; no definite D call. This CDR3 is built from 15 residues. Looked up from germline, CDR1 is SEHNR and CDR2 is FQNEAQ (reference sequence). Trimming took off 5 bases at V and 3 bases at J, with 13 bases between the two ends. The CDR3 nucleotides read TGTGCCAGCAGCCGAAATTCCGAATCTAATGAAAAACTGTTTTTT. The encoded protein is CASSRNSESNEKLFF. The full variable domain, with the rest looked up from reference TRBV7-9 and TRBJ1-4, is DTGVSQNPRHKITKRGQNVTFRCDPISEHNRLYWYRQTLGQGPEFLTYFQNEAQLEKSRLLSDRFSAERPKGSFSTLEIQRTEQGDSAMYLCASSRNSESNEKLFFGSGTQLSVL.

This sequence joins TRBV2 and TRBJ2-3; 12 bases line up with TRBD2. The CDR3 spans 15 residues. CDR1 is SNHLY, CDR2 FYNNEI, per germline. The trim removed 10 bases at V and 6 bases at J, leaving 11 bases unmatched. The CDR3 loop is CATTRTSGIVDTQYF. DNA of the CDR3: TGTGCCACTACTAGGACTAGCGGGATTGTGGATACGCAGTATTTT.

The V and J genes are TRBV7-2 and TRBJ2-5; D not resolved. Per germline, CDR1 SGHTA and CDR2 FQGNSA. Trimming removed 8 bases from V and 5 bases from J, with 18 bases in between. This CDR3 region has 14 residues. The DNA for the CDR3 is TGTGCCAGCGGGGATTTAACGGTGGGGGAGACCCAGTACTTC. Protein: CASGDLTVGETQYF.

This clone appeared a single time. CDR3 sequence (DNA): TGTGCCAGCAGCACCCAACTGACAGAAGGAAACACCATATATTTT. Its protein is CASSTQLTEGNTIYF. V is TRBV2 and J is TRBJ1-3; tentative D call: TRBD1 (5 bases). The germline V and J ends were trimmed by 6 bases and 4 bases, with 16 bases remaining between them. Germline V lookup: CDR1 SNHLY, CDR2 FYNNEI. The CDR3 runs 15 residues. The full variable domain, rest sourced from reference TRBV2 and TRBJ1-3, is EPEVTQTPSHQVTQMGQEVILRCVPISNHLYFYWYRQILGQKVEFLVSFYNNEISEKSEIFDDQFSVERPDGSNFTLKIRSTKLEDSAMYFCASSTQLTEGNTIYFGEGSWLTVV.

The V and J genes are TRBV5-6 and TRBJ2-5; D may match TRBD1 or TRBD2 (5 bases each). V lost 4 bases, J lost 7 bases, and 17 bases lay in between. The length of the CDR3 is 14 residues. Looked up from germline, CDR1 is SGHDT and CDR2 is YYEEEE. CDR3 sequence (DNA): TGTGCCAGCAGCCTGGGACGGGGATCCTCGACCCAGTACTTC. Translating it yields CASSLGRGSSTQYF.

The J gene is TRBJ1-2, the V gene TRBV5-1; no firm D call. Trimming shortened V by 0 bases and J by 0 bases, and 6 bases separated the two germline ends. CDR3 length equals 14 residues. Germline CDR1 and CDR2: SGHRS and YFSETQ. CDR3 nucleotides: TGCGCCAGCAGCTTGGAGGTCCCTAACTATGGCTACACCTTC. It translates to CASSLEVPNYGYTF.

The chain couples TRBV7-9 to TRBJ2-1; D may be TRBD1 or TRBD2 (5 bases each). V gave up 3 bases and J gave up 7 bases, with 13 bases separating them. CDR3 length equals 14 residues. Per the germline V gene, CDR1 is SEHNR and CDR2 is FQNEAQ (reference sequence). The CDR3 DNA sequence: TGTGCCAGCAGCTTTCGACAGACGGGGAATGAGCAGTTCTTC. It translates to CASSFRQTGNEQFF.

The chain has TRBV6-9 and TRBJ2-5; 8 bases align to TRBD1. This CDR3 comprises 14 residues. V was pared by 8 bases and J by 4 bases, with 9 bases of the junction left unmatched. The germline gives CDR1 MNHGY, CDR2 SVAAGI. The CDR3 loop reads CASWTGKGPETQYF. Written as DNA, the CDR3 is TGTGCCAGCTGGACAGGGAAGGGACCAGAGACCCAGTACTTC.

With respect to this clone: Other DNA sequences from this sample encode an identical CDR3 as well. The rearrangement uses TRBV5-1 and TRBJ2-7, with TRBD1 matching 9 bases. Germline V gene sequence: CDR1 SGHRS, CDR2 YFSETQ. V lost 4 bases, J lost 0 bases, and 2 bases stayed unmatched. The CDR3 has 14 amino acids. The CDR3 region is CASSTTGGSYEQYF. DNA of the CDR3: TGCGCCAGCAGCACGACAGGGGGCTCCTACGAGCAGTACTTC. The whole variable domain, remainder taken from reference TRBV5-1 and TRBJ2-7, is KAGVTQTPRYLIKTRGQQVTLSCSPISGHRSVSWYQQTPGQGLQFLFEYFSETQRNKGNFPGRFSGRQFSNSRSEMNVSTLELGDSALYLCASSTTGGSYEQYFGPGTRLTVT.